This TCR beta chain was profiled in a study of T cell repertoires in cytomegalovirus infection. In this sample, this clonotype turned up many times. Via MiXCR, TCRdb re-called the reads, giving one row per CDR3 protein. This repertoire shows around 290,000 distinct CDR3 sequences, around 25% found once; its top ten account for more than 11%. CDR3 length: 15 amino acids. The J segment lost 7 bases and the V segment lost 5 bases, leaving 10 bases of the junction unmatched. Germline V gene lookup returns CDR1 SGHTA and CDR2 FQGNSA. Sequenced sample: PBMCs. The sequence came from a human donor in good health (CMV status not recorded). Some clones in this sample may be carry-over from other donors' samples. The gene calls are TRBV7-2 and TRBJ2-1; 8 nucleotides align to TRBD2. The CDR3 coding sequence is TGTGCCAGCAGCCAGGCCAGCGGGAGTAGAAATGAGCAGTTCTTC. It translates to CASSQASGSRNEQFF. Complete variable domain (other parts from reference TRBV7-2 and TRBJ2-1): GAGVSQSPSNKVTEKGKDVELRCDPISGHTALYWYRQSLGQGLEFLIYFQGNSAPDKSGLPSDRFSAERTGGSVSTLTIQRTQQEDSAVYLCASSQASGSRNEQFFGPGTRLTVL.